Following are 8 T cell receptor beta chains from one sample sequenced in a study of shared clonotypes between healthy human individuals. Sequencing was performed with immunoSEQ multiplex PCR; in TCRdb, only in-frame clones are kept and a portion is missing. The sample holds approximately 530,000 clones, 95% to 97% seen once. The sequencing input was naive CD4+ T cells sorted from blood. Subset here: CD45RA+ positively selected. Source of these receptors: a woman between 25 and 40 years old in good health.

The CDR3 DNA sequence: TGTGCCAGTAGTATGCAGGGGGAAGGTGAAAAACTGTTTTTT. Translating it yields CASSMQGEGEKLFF. The gene calls are TRBV19 and TRBJ1-4, with 7 positions matching TRBD1. The V segment lost 3 bases and the J segment 7 bases; nucleotides outside the gene matches: 5. Germline V gene data show CDR1 as LNHDA and CDR2 as SQIVND (reference sequence). The CDR3 contains 14 residues. Together with reference TRBV19 and TRBJ1-4, the CDR3 gives the full variable domain: DGGITQSPKYLFRKEGQNVTLSCEQNLNHDAMYWYRQDPGQGLRLIYYSQIVNDFQKGDIAEGYSVSREKKESFPLTVTSAQKNPTAFYLCASSMQGEGEKLFFGSGTQLSVL.

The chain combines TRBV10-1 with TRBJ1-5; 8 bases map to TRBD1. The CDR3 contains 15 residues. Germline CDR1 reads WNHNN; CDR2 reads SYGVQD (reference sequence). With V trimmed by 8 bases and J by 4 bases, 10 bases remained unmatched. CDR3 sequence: CASAATDRANQPQHF. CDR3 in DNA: TGCGCCAGCGCCGCAACGGACAGGGCAAATCAGCCCCAGCATTTT.

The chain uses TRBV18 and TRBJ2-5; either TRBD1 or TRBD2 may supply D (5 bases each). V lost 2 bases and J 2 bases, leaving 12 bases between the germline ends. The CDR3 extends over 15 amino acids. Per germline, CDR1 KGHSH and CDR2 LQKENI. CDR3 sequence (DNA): TGTGCCAGCTCACCAGTCCCGGGACCTCAAGAGACCCAGTACTTC. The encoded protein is CASSPVPGPQETQYF.

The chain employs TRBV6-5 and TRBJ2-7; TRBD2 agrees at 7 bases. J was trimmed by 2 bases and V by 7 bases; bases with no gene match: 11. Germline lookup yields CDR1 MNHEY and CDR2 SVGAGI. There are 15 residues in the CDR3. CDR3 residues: CASTSYSGRAYEQYF. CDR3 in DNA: TGTGCCAGCACATCTTATAGCGGGCGAGCCTACGAGCAGTACTTC.

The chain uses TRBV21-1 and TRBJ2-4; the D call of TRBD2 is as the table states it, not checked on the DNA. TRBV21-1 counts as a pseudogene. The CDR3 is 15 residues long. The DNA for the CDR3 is TGTGCCAGCAGCAAAGACTCCCCAGCCAAAAACATTCAGTACTTC. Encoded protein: CASSKDSPAKNIQYF.

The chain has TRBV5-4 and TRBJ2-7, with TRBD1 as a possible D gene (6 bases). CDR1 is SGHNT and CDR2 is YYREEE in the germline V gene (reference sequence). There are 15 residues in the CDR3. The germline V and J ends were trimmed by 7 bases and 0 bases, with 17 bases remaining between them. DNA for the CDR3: TGTGCCAGCTCTTTTTGGACAGTCCCCTCCTACGAGCAGTACTTC. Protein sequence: CASSFWTVPSYEQYF.

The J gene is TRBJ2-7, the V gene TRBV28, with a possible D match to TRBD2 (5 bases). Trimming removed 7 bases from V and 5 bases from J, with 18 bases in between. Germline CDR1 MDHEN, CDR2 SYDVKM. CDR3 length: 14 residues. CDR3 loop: CASTEPGKGHEQYF. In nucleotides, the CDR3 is TGTGCCAGCACCGAACCGGGGAAAGGACACGAGCAGTACTTC.

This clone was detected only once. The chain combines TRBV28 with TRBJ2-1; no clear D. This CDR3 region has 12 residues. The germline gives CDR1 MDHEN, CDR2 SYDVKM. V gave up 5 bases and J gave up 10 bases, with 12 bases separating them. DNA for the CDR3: TGTGCCAGCAGTCTAAGGACGAGCGAGCAGTTCTTC. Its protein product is CASSLRTSEQFF.